Listed below are T cell receptor beta chains from one sample, sequenced in a study of T cells in Graves' hyperthyroidism and ophthalmopathy. TCRdb fed the multiplex PCR reads into MiXCR, producing one record per CDR3 protein. In the table there are 550,000 to 600,000 distinct CDR3 sequences, 13% to 15% of which are singletons. The sequencing sample was made of blood. These receptors all come from a woman aged 18-29 years with Graves' ophthalmopathy. The CDR3 runs from the conserved cysteine through the conserved F or W. D genes are given only for firm matches. A row's size may be missing; if present it is once, few, many or a size class.

V	J	size	length	D	DNA	CDR3
TRBV27	TRBJ2-1	.	15	TRBD1	TGTGCCAGCAGTTATCAGGTGTACGGGACAGGTGAGCAGTTCTTC	CASSYQVYGTGEQFF
TRBV29-1	TRBJ2-2	many	19	.	TGCAGCGTTGACCCCAGGGACCCGCCCGGGGGCGCGAACACCGGGGAGCTGTTTTTT	CSVDPRDPPGGANTGELFF
TRBV5-1	TRBJ2-7	.	14	TRBD1	TGCGCCAGCAGCCGGGACAGGGGTTACTACGAGCAGTACTTC	CASSRDRGYYEQYF
TRBV12-3/TRBV12-4	TRBJ2-1	many	15	.	TGTGCCAGCAGTTTTCGAGGAGGGGCCTACAATGAGCAGTTCTTC	CASSFRGGAYNEQFF
TRBV6-2/TRBV6-3	TRBJ2-7	.	13	.	TGTGCCAGCAGTTTCGACTCTCAAGCCGAGCAGTACTTC	CASSFDSQAEQYF
TRBV19	TRBJ2-5	few	12	.	TGTGCCAGTCGGGGCAGGGAAGAGACCCAGTACTTC	CASRGREETQYF
TRBV9	TRBJ1-4	.	14	.	TGTGCCAGCAGCAAGGGACCCAGAAATGAAAAACTGTTTTTT	CASSKGPRNEKLFF
TRBV7-9	TRBJ2-6	.	15	TRBD1	TGTGCCAGCAGCCGGACAGGGAATGGGGCCAACGTCCTGACTTTC	CASSRTGNGANVLTF
TRBV24-1	TRBJ2-2	.	11	.	TGTGCCACCAGCACAACCGGGGAGCTGTTTTTT	CATSTTGELFF
TRBV20-1	TRBJ2-5	many	13	TRBD1	TGCAGTGCTCCCCTCAGGGGGCAAGAGACCCAGTACTTC	CSAPLRGQETQYF
TRBV28	TRBJ2-3	many	16	TRBD2	TGTGCCAGCAGTCCATTTTGGGGAGGGTCCTCGGATACGCAGTATTTT	CASSPFWGGSSDTQYF
TRBV4-3	TRBJ1-1	.	16	TRBD1	TGCGCCAGCAGCCCAAAGACCGGGACAGGTGACACTGAAGCTTTCTTT	CASSPKTGTGDTEAFF
TRBV2	TRBJ2-4	many	15	.	TGTGCCAGCAGTGTTAGGGTGGTCCCCAAAAACATTCAGTACTTC	CASSVRVVPKNIQYF
TRBV2	TRBJ2-3	many	12	.	TGTGCCAGCAGTGTGAATTCCAATACGCAGTATTTT	CASSVNSNTQYF
TRBV2	TRBJ1-2	many	13	.	TGTGCCAGCAGTGAATATCTCGTTGAGGGCTACACCTTC	CASSEYLVEGYTF
TRBV18	TRBJ2-3	.	15	.	TGTGCCAGCAGTGAATGGAACAGGGTAGGAGATACGCAGTATTTT	CASSEWNRVGDTQYF
TRBV2	TRBJ2-3	many	11	.	TGTGCCAGCAGACGGATTGATACGCAGTATTTT	CASRRIDTQYF
TRBV12-3/TRBV12-4	TRBJ1-1	many	12	.	TGTGCCAGCAGTTTAAAGCGGGACGAAGCTTTCTTT	CASSLKRDEAFF
TRBV10-3	TRBJ2-3	many	16	TRBD2	TGTGCCATCAGTGAAGGGACTAGCGTAAGCACAGATACGCAGTATTTT	CAISEGTSVSTDTQYF
TRBV2	TRBJ2-1	many	13	TRBD1	TGTGCCAGCAGGACGGGACAGTACAATGAGCAGTTCTTC	CASRTGQYNEQFF
TRBV12-3/TRBV12-4	TRBJ2-7	many	13	.	TGTGCCAGCACCCCGGACGGACCCTACGAGCAGTACTTC	CASTPDGPYEQYF
TRBV30	TRBJ1-2	many	12	.	TGTGCCTGGGCCACTGGGGACTATGGCTACACCTTC	CAWATGDYGYTF
TRBV20-1	TRBJ2-2	.	13	.	TGCAGTGCTATTAGCGTTATGATAGGGGAGCTGTTTTTT	CSAISVMIGELFF
TRBV19	TRBJ1-6	few	14	TRBD1	TGTGCCAGTAGTTATTCGACAGGGGTCTCACCCCTCCACTTT	CASSYSTGVSPLHF
TRBV6-6	TRBJ2-1	many	15	.	TGTGCCAGCAGTTACTCGCAACTGACAGCGAATGAGCAGTTCTTC	CASSYSQLTANEQFF
TRBV9	TRBJ2-1	.	15	.	TGTGCCAGCAGCGTAGCGGGGGGCTACTACAATGAGCAGTTCTTC	CASSVAGGYYNEQFF
TRBV20-1	TRBJ2-1	many	15	TRBD2	TGCAGTGCCCCCTCGGGGGGGAGTTCGGACAATGAGCAGTTCTTC	CSAPSGGSSDNEQFF
TRBV12-3/TRBV12-4	TRBJ1-3	many	15	.	TGTGCCAGCAGTTCCCCTCGGGCGTCTGGAAACACCATATATTTT	CASSSPRASGNTIYF
TRBV27	TRBJ1-5	many	14	.	TGTGCCAGCAGTTTAGCAAGGGCGGGACAGCCCCAGCATTTT	CASSLARAGQPQHF
TRBV11-1	TRBJ2-7	many	16	.	TGTGCCAGCAGCCTTCTACTAGGGGCCAGCTCCTACGAGCAGTACTTC	CASSLLLGASSYEQYF
TRBV25-1	TRBJ1-5	.	14	TRBD1	TGTGCCACCCTTCCCGGGGACAGGAATCAGCCCCAGCATTTT	CATLPGDRNQPQHF
TRBV27	TRBJ2-1	many	17	TRBD1	TGTGCCAGCAGTTCCTATGAACAGGGGGCTCAGGGGAATGAGCAGTTCTTC	CASSSYEQGAQGNEQFF
TRBV18	TRBJ1-5	many	13	.	TGTGCCAGCTCACCCGCCGAGGACCAGCCCCAGCATTTT	CASSPAEDQPQHF
TRBV11-2	TRBJ2-3	many	16	TRBD1	TGTGCCAGCAGCTTAGGTGGCAGGGGGCTTACAGATACGCAGTATTTT	CASSLGGRGLTDTQYF
TRBV11-3	TRBJ2-1	many	16	.	TGTGCCAGCAGCTTAGATCTGGGGGGTCCTCGCAATGAGCAGTTCTTC	CASSLDLGGPRNEQFF
TRBV15	TRBJ2-5	many	15	.	TGTGCCACCAGCAGAGATTTGGCAGGAGGAGAGACCCAGTACTTC	CATSRDLAGGETQYF
TRBV6-2/TRBV6-3	TRBJ2-5	many	18	TRBD2	TGTGCCAGCAGTTACCCACTTAGGACTAGCGGGAGTGCAGAGACCCAGTACTTC	CASSYPLRTSGSAETQYF
TRBV18	TRBJ1-2	many	14	.	TGTGCCAGCTCACCCGGTGCGGGGAACTATGGCTACACCTTC	CASSPGAGNYGYTF
TRBV7-8	TRBJ2-3	many	14	.	TGTGCCAGCAGCGTCGGGACTGGCACAGATACGCAGTATTTT	CASSVGTGTDTQYF
TRBV9	TRBJ1-1	many	15	TRBD1	TGTGCCAGCAGCGGACGACAGGGAGAGGGCACTGAAGCTTTCTTT	CASSGRQGEGTEAFF
TRBV7-9	TRBJ2-1	many	19	TRBD2	TGTGCCAGCAGCTCGACGGGGAAGCGGGAGGCCTTCTCCTACAATGAGCAGTTCTTC	CASSSTGKREAFSYNEQFF
TRBV12-3/TRBV12-4	TRBJ1-1	many	16	.	TGTGCCAGCAGTGGACAAGGGGGAACTCCGAACACTGAAGCTTTCTTT	CASSGQGGTPNTEAFF
TRBV14	TRBJ1-6	.	13	.	TGTGCCAGCAGCCGGAGGAGGAATTCACCCCTCCACTTT	CASSRRRNSPLHF
TRBV4-1	TRBJ1-2	once	16	TRBD1	TGCGCCAGCAGCCAATACAGGGGGACCGGTGGCTATGGCTACACCTTC	CASSQYRGTGGYGYTF
TRBV3-1	TRBJ2-1	.	13	TRBD2	TGTGCCAGCAGCCCGGGACTAGCCTATGAGCAGTTCTTC	CASSPGLAYEQFF
TRBV12-3/TRBV12-4	TRBJ1-4	few	15	.	TGTGCCAGCAGTTTAGCCGCCGGGCCTGCTAGAAAACTGTTTTTT	CASSLAAGPARKLFF
TRBV5-5	TRBJ2-7	.	15	TRBD1	TGTGCCAGCAGCTCCCAGACAGGGCCCCCCTACGAGCAGTACTTC	CASSSQTGPPYEQYF
TRBV30	TRBJ2-2	many	15	.	TGTGCCTCAAAAATTGGGCCCGCGAACACCGGGGAGCTGTTTTTT	CASKIGPANTGELFF
TRBV2	TRBJ1-1	.	14	.	TGTGCCAGCAGTGCCGAGACAGGGAACACTGAAGCTTTCTTT	CASSAETGNTEAFF